This T cell receptor (beta chain) was identified during a study of blood T cell repertoires in COVID-19. On the study more broadly: Collection of acute and convalescent COVID-19 samples took place in the United States, Italy and Spain.

The CDR3 covers 12 residues. The V end was cut by 5 bases, the J end by 12 bases, with 11 bases between. This clone was picked up a small number of times. Method: immunoSEQ multiplex PCR; TCRdb's copy keeps in-frame clones and lacks some. The sample yields about 250,000 clones, 88% seen once. This clonotype was obtained from a man aged 80 or over with acute or convalescent COVID-19. Source material: peripheral blood. The chain carries TRBV12-3 or TRBV12-4 and TRBJ1-6; D possibly corresponds to TRBD1 (6 bases). The CDR3 nucleotides are TGTGCCAGCAGTCGACAGGCACAACCCCTCCACTTT. Its protein product is CASSRQAQPLHF.